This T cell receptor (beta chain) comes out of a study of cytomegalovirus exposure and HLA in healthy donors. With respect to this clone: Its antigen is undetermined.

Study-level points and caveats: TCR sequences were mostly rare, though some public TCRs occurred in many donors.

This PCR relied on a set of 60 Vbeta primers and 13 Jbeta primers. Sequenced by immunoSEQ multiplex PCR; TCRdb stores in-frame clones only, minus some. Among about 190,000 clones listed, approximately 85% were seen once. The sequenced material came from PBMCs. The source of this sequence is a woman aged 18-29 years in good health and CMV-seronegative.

This chain's CDR3 is CASSLVGGGGETQYF. Here the CDR3 DNA reads TGTGCCAGCAGCTTAGTAGGCGGGGGGGGAGAGACCCAGTACTTC. This rearrangement joins TRBV7-9 to TRBJ2-5; TRBD2 aligns across 9 bases. V lost 1 base, J lost 4 bases, and 4 bases stayed unmatched. CDR1 and CDR2 from the germline V gene are SEHNR and FQNEAQ (reference sequence). The CDR3 sequence is 15 residues long.